Listed below are T cell receptor beta chains from one sample, sequenced in a study of blood T cell repertoires in COVID-19. Libraries were prepared by immunoSEQ multiplex PCR; TCRdb keeps only in-frame clonotypes and omits some of them. Of around 160,000 clones in the sample, around four fifths were seen once. Sequencing was performed on peripheral blood. These TCRs come from a human donor in a cohort sampled during active COVID-19. Both conserved end residues are part of each CDR3. The order of the fields is clone size, J gene, V gene, CDR3 protein. Some rows mark clone size as missing; the rest say once, few, many or name a class of expanded clone.

clone_size: once
j_call: TRBJ2-7
v_call: TRBV9
cdr3_aa: CASSVDRGSYEQYF

clone_size: -
j_call: TRBJ1-6
v_call: TRBV7-9
cdr3_aa: CASSQLGQGDSPLHF

clone_size: -
j_call: TRBJ1-1
v_call: TRBV5-1
cdr3_aa: CASSPTGGAAEAFF

clone_size: -
j_call: TRBJ1-1
v_call: TRBV9
cdr3_aa: CASSVLTGGAGEAFF

clone_size: -
j_call: TRBJ1-3
v_call: TRBV12-5
cdr3_aa: CASGLGTGSGNTIYF

clone_size: -
j_call: TRBJ2-3
v_call: TRBV5-1
cdr3_aa: CASSSVDTQYF

clone_size: -
j_call: TRBJ1-4
v_call: TRBV9
cdr3_aa: CASSARTGINEKLFF

clone_size: few
j_call: TRBJ2-5
v_call: TRBV9
cdr3_aa: CASSRSWQETQYF

clone_size: once
j_call: TRBJ2-5
v_call: TRBV7-8
cdr3_aa: CASSSRQGARETQYF

clone_size: -
j_call: TRBJ1-1
v_call: TRBV7-3
cdr3_aa: CASSLTSHGRGEAFF

clone_size: -
j_call: TRBJ2-7
v_call: TRBV27
cdr3_aa: CASRTTGTLTYEQYF

clone_size: -
j_call: TRBJ1-6
v_call: TRBV19
cdr3_aa: CASSIVGGGGDNSPLHF

clone_size: -
j_call: TRBJ1-1
v_call: TRBV7-2
cdr3_aa: CASSLGWDSYTEAFF

clone_size: -
j_call: TRBJ2-7
v_call: TRBV4-3
cdr3_aa: CASSQDGRVGEQYF

clone_size: -
j_call: TRBJ2-2
v_call: TRBV5-4
cdr3_aa: CASSGGGNTGELFF

clone_size: -
j_call: TRBJ2-5
v_call: TRBV19
cdr3_aa: CASSVQGGGETQYF